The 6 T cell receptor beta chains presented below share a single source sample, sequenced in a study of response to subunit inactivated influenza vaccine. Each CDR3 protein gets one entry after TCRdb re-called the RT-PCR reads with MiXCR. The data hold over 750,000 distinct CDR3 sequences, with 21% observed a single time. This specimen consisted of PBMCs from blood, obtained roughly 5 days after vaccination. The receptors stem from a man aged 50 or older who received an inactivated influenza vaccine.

CDR3 nucleotide sequence: TGCGCCAGCAGGCAGGGCAGTTCAGTACCGAACACTGAAGCTTTCTTT. Translating it yields CASRQGSSVPNTEAFF. The chain is built from TRBV5-1 and TRBJ1-1; possibly TRBD1 for D (5 bases). V lost 5 bases and J lost 1, with 18 bases in between. Germline V gene sequence: CDR1 SGHRS, CDR2 YFSETQ. The CDR3 has 16 amino acids.

The CDR3 loop reads CASRPGAANTGELFF. The CDR3 nucleotides read TGTGCCAGCAGGCCAGGGGCCGCCAACACCGGGGAGCTGTTTTTT. The rearrangement links TRBV28 to TRBJ2-2; tentative D call: TRBD1 (6 bases). Trimming left V 6 bases short and J 2 bases short, with 13 bases between. Germline CDR1 is MDHEN and CDR2 is SYDVKM. The CDR3 covers 15 residues.

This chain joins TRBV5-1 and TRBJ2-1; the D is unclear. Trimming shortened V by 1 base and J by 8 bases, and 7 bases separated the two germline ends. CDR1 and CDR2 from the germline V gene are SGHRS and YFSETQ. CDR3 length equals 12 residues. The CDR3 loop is CASSLILDEQFF. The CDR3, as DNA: TGCGCCAGCAGCTTGATACTTGATGAGCAGTTCTTC.

Here the CDR3 DNA reads TGTGCCAGCAGCCAGGAGCGGACGCGCTATCAAGAGACCCAGTACTTC. It codes for CASSQERTRYQETQYF. V is TRBV4-2 and J is TRBJ2-5, with D perhaps matching TRBD2 (5 bases). Germline CDR1 is LGHNA and CDR2 is YNFKEQ. This CDR3 has 16 residues. V lost 3 bases and J 2 bases, leaving 16 bases between the germline ends.

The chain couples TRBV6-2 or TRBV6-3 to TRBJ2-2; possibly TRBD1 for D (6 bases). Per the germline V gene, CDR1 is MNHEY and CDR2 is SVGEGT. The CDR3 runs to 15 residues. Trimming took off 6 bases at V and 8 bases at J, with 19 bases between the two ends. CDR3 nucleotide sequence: TGTGCCAGCAGGGGTACAGGGAACGTGCCGGGGGAGCTGTTTTTT. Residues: CASRGTGNVPGELFF.

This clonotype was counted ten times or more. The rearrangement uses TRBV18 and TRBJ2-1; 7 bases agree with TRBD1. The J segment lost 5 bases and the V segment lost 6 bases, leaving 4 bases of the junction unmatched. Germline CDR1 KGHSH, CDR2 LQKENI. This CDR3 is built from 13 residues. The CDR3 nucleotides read TGTGCCAGCTCCCCCGGGACAGACAATGAGCAGTTCTTC. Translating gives CASSPGTDNEQFF.